This T cell receptor (beta chain) was sequenced for a study of T-cell memory formation after mild COVID-19. TCRdb re-derived calls from the 5' RACE reads in MiXCR, one entry per CDR3 protein. The table shows around 370,000 distinct CDR3 sequences, with approximately 21% occurring only once. The J segment lost 9 bases and the V segment lost 3 bases, leaving 17 bases of the junction unmatched. The CDR3 runs 17 residues. Germline lookup yields CDR1 SGHKS and CDR2 YYEKEE (reference sequence). Study results and limitations: CD4+ contracting clones were mainly CM and EM; CD8+ ones, EMRA.

In this sample, this clonotype turned up a few times. Its antigen is not identified. The receptor comes from an adult woman who had mild COVID-19 (a few samples of this study predate the infection). Cell type and time point are not known. The sequenced material came from PBMCs or a T cell subset sorted from them (not recorded which). The chain is built from TRBV5-5 and TRBJ2-5; 10 positions match TRBD2. The CDR3 loop reads CASSYRAASGGNAAQYF. CDR3 DNA: TGTGCCAGCAGCTACAGAGCGGCTAGCGGGGGAAATGCGGCCCAGTACTTC.